This T cell receptor beta chain comes out of a study of blood T cell repertoires in COVID-19. About the study: COVID-19 samples, acute and convalescent, were from the United States, Italy and Spain. The analysed material was cDNA or gDNA that came from T cells, B-cell-depleted T cells, or PBMCs.

Per the authors' pipeline: Reference gene primers were amplified, and this amplification served to estimate nucleated cell counts. The protocol was immunoSEQ multiplex PCR, while the TCRdb copy is restricted to in-frame clones and leaves out a portion. The V and J calls and the clone size are those of that table, but D and trimming were determined from the DNA. The table shows 65,000 to 90,000 clones, with 83% occurring only once. Trimming removed 3 bases from V and 10 bases from J, with 17 bases in between. Germline loops: CDR1 SGHRS, CDR2 YFSETQ. The CDR3 sequence is 14 residues long. Sequenced: peripheral blood. This clonotype was obtained from a woman older than 75 with acute or convalescent COVID-19. V usage is TRBV5-1 and J usage is TRBJ2-1; D is perhaps TRBD2 (6 bases). The CDR3 DNA is TGCGCCAGCAGCTCCAGCGGAGGGAACCCCGAGCAGTTCTTC. It translates to CASSSSGGNPEQFF.